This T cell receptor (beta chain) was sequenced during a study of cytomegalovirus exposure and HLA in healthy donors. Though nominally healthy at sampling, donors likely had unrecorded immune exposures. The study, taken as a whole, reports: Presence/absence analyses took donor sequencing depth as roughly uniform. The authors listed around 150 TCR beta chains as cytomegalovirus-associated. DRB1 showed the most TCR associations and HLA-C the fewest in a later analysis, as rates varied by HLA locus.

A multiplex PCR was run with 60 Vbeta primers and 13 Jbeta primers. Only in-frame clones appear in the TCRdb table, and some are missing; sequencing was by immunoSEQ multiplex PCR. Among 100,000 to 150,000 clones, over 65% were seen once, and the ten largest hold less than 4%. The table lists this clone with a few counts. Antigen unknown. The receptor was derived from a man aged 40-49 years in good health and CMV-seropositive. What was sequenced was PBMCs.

CDR3 sequence: CASSTGYRSGNTIYF. The CDR3 DNA follows: TGTGCCAGCAGCACCGGGTATCGCTCTGGAAACACCATATATTTT. V and J are TRBV11-2 and TRBJ1-3; D ambiguous. The germline V and J ends were trimmed by 5 bases and 0 bases, with 11 bases remaining between them. Looked up from germline, CDR1 is SGHAT and CDR2 is FQNNGV. The CDR3 has 15 amino acids. The full variable domain, its missing parts supplied by reference TRBV11-2 and TRBJ1-3, is EAGVAQSPRYKIIEKRQSVAFWCNPISGHATLYWYQQILGQGPKLLIQFQNNGVVDDSQLPKDRFSAERLKGVDSTLKIQPAKLEDSAVYLCASSTGYRSGNTIYFGEGSWLTVV.